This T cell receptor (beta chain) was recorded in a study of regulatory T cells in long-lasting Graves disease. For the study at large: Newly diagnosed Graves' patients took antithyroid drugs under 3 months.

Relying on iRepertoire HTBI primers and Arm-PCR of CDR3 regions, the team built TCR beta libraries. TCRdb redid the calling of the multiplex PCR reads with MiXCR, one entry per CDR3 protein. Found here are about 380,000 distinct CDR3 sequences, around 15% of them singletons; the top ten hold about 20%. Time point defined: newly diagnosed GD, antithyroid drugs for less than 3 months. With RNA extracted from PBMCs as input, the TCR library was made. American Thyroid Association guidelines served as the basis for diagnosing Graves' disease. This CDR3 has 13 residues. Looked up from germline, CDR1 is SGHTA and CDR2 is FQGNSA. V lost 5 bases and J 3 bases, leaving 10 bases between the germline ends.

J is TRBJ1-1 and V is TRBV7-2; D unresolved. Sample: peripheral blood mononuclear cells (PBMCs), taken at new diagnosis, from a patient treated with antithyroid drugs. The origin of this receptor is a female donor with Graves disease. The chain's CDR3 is CASSGRTDTEAFF. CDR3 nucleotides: TGTGCCAGCAGCGGACGAACAGACACTGAAGCTTTCTTT. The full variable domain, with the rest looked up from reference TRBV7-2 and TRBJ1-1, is GAGVSQSPSNKVTEKGKDVELRCDPISGHTALYWYRQSLGQGLEFLIYFQGNSAPDKSGLPSDRFSAERTGGSVSTLTIQRTQQEDSAVYLCASSGRTDTEAFFGQGTRLTVV.